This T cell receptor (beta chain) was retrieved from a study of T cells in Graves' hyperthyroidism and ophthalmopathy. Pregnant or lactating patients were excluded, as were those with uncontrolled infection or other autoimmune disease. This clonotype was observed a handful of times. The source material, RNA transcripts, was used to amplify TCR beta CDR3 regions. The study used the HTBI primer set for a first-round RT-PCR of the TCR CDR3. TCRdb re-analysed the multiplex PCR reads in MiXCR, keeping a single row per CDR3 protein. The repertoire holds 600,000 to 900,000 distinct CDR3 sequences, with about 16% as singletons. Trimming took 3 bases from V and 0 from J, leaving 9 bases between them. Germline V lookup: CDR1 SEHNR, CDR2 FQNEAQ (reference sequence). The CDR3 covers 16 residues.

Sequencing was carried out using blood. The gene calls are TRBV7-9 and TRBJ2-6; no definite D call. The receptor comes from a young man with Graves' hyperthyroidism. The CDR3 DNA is TGTGCCAGCAGCTTGTTCTACAGCTCTGGGGCCAACGTCCTGACTTTC. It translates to CASSLFYSSGANVLTF. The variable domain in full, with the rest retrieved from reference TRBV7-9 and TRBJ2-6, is DTGVSQNPRHKITKRGQNVTFRCDPISEHNRLYWYRQTLGQGPEFLTYFQNEAQLEKSRLLSDRFSAERPKGSFSTLEIQRTEQGDSAMYLCASSLFYSSGANVLTFGAGSRLTVL.